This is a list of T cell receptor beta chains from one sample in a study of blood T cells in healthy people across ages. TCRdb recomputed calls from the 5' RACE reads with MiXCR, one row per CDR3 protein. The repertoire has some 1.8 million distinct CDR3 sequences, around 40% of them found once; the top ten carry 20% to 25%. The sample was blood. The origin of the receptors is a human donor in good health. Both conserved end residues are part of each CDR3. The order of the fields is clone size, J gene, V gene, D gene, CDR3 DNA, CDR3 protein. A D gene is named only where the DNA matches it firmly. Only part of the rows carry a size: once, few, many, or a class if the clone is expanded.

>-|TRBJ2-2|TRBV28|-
TGTGCCAGCAGCCTCCCACAGGGTGACACCGGGGAGCTGTTTTTT
CASSLPQGDTGELFF
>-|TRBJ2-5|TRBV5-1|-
TGCGCCAGCAACCCGGCCGGGGGCCAAGAGACCCAGTACTTC
CASNPAGGQETQYF
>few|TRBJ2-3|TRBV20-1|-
TGCAGTGTTGGGGTTAGCACAGATACGCAGTATTTT
CSVGVSTDTQYF
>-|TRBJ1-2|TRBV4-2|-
TGTGCCAGCAGCCAAGAAGGGCGGACGTCCCTCTATGGCTACACCTTC
CASSQEGRTSLYGYTF
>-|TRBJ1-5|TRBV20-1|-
TGCAGTGCTAGAGATGAAGGCAGGGGAGGCCAGCCCCAGCATTTT
CSARDEGRGGQPQHF
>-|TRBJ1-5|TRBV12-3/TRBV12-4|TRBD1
TGTGCCAGCAGAGGACAGGCGCATCAGCCCCAGCATTTT
CASRGQAHQPQHF
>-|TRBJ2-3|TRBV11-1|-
TGTGCCAGCCTCGACGGAGGGGGCTATGGCACAGATACGCAGTATTTT
CASLDGGGYGTDTQYF
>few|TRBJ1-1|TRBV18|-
TGTGCCAGCTCACCACCAACAGTGAACACTGAAGCTTTCTTT
CASSPPTVNTEAFF
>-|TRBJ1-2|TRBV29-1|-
TGCAGCGTTGAAAGGAGGAGTGGCTACACCTTC
CSVERRSGYTF
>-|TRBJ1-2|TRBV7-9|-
TGTGCCAGCAGCTCGCGAGAGATTGAGGGCTACACCTTC
CASSSREIEGYTF
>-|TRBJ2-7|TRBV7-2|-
TGTGCCGGCAGCTTAGAAGGGGGAAGGCAGTACTTC
CAGSLEGGRQYF
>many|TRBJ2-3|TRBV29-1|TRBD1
TGCAGCAACATCGGGACAGGGGGAACAGATACGCAGTATTTT
CSNIGTGGTDTQYF
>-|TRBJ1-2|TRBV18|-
TGTGCCAGCTCACCTTATACGACAGGCGGAGACTATGGCTACACCTTC
CASSPYTTGGDYGYTF
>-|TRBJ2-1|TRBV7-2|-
TGTGCCGGCAGCCCCAGCGCGAGCTCCTACAATGAGCAGTTCTTC
CAGSPSASSYNEQFF
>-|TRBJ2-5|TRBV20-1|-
TGCAGTGCCGAAACTAGCATTGGACCTCAAGAGACCCAGTACTTC
CSAETSIGPQETQYF
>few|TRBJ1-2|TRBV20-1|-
TGCAGTGCTAGACTACAGTTAAACTATGGCTACACCTTC
CSARLQLNYGYTF
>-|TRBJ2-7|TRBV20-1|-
TGCAGTGCTAGGGCTACCTACAATGAGCAGTACTTC
CSARATYNEQYF
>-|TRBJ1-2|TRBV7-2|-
TGTGCCAGCAGCTCCGACTCTAGCCTTTATGGCTACACCTTC
CASSSDSSLYGYTF
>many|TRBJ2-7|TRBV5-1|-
TGTGCCAGCAGCATGGGAGGCAGCTCCTACGAGCAGTACTTC
CASSMGGSSYEQYF
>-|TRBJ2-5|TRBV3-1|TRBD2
TGTGCCAGCAGCCATCTCCGACAGCGGGGGCCTCAAGAGACCCAGTACTTC
CASSHLRQRGPQETQYF
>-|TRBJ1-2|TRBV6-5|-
TGTGCCAGCAGTGGGCAGTTCTCCGGCTACACCTTC
CASSGQFSGYTF
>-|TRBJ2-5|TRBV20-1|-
TGCAGTGCTAGAGATGACGGGGGATTCCGAGAGACCCAGTACTTC
CSARDDGGFRETQYF
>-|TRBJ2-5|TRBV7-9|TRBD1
TGTGCCAGCACCGGGACAGGGGTGGAGACCCAGTACTTC
CASTGTGVETQYF
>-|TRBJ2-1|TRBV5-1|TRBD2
TGCGCCAACAGTAAAGTGACTAGCGGGGGAAATGAGCAGTTCTTC
CANSKVTSGGNEQFF